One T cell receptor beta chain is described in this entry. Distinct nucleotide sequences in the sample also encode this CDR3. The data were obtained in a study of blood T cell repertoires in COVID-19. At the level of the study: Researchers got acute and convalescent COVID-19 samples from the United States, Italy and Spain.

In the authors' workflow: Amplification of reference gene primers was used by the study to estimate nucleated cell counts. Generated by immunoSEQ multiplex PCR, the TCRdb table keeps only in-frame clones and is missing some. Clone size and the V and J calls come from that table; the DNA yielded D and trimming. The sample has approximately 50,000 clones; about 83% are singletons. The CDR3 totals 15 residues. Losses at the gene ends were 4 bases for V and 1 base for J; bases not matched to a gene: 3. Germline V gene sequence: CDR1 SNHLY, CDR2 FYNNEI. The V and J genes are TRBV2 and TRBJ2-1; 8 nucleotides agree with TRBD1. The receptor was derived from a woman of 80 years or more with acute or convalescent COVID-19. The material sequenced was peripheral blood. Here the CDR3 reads CASSVDRGSYNEQFF. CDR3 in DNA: TGTGCCAGCAGTGTTGACAGGGGATCCTACAATGAGCAGTTCTTC.